This T cell receptor beta chain was profiled in a study of blood T cell repertoires in COVID-19. Germline lookup yields CDR1 SGHVS and CDR2 FQNEAQ. This CDR3 comprises 16 residues. Trimming took off 5 bases at V and 5 bases at J, with 22 bases between the two ends. Produced via immunoSEQ multiplex PCR; TCRdb's table is partial and in-frame only. The sample has around 150,000 clones, roughly 89% seen once. Input material: peripheral blood. The rearrangement joins TRBV7-8 to TRBJ2-7, with D perhaps matching TRBD2 (7 bases). This TCR was recovered from a woman aged 55-70 years who had recovered from COVID-19. CDR3 sequence (DNA): TGTGCCAGCAGCCCTTTTCGCGGGCGGGGGCTTGACGAGCAGTACTTC. Translating gives CASSPFRGRGLDEQYF.